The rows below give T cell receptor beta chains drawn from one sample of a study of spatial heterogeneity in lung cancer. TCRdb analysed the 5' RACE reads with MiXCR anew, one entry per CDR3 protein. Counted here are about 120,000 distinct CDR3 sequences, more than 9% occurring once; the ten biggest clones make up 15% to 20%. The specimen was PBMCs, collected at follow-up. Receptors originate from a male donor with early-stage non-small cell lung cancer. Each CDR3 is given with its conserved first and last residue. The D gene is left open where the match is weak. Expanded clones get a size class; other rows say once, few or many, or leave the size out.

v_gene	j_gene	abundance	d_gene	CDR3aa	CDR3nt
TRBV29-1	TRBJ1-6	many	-	CSVVFGGYNSPLHF	TGCAGCGTTGTGTTTGGTGGATATAATTCACCCCTCCACTTT
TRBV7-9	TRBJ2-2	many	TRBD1	CASSSRDSYTGELFF	TGTGCCAGCAGCTCCCGGGACAGTTACACCGGGGAGCTGTTTTTT
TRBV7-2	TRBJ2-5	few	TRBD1	CASSSRTGGAKTQYF	TGTGCCAGCAGCTCCCGGACAGGGGGCGCAAAGACCCAGTACTTC
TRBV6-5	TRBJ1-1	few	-	CATEMNTEAFF	TGTGCCACAGAGATGAACACTGAAGCTTTCTTT
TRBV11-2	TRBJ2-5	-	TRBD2	CASSSPSGGIQYF	TGTGCCAGCAGCTCCCCTAGCGGGGGGATTCAGTACTTC
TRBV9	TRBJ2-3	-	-	CASSVSATDTQYF	TGTGCCAGCAGCGTAAGTGCCACAGATACGCAGTATTTT
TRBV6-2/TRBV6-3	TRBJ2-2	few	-	CASKRFTGELFF	TGTGCCAGCAAAAGGTTCACCGGGGAGCTGTTTTTT
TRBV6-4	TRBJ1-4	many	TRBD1	CASRSQGANEKLFF	TGTGCCAGCAGGTCACAGGGGGCTAATGAAAAACTGTTTTTT
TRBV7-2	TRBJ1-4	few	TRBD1	CASCRDRGEKLFF	TGTGCCAGCTGTCGGGACAGAGGCGAAAAACTGTTTTTT
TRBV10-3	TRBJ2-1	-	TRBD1	CAISNRDRGAYNEQFF	TGTGCCATCAGCAACCGGGACAGGGGGGCCTACAATGAGCAGTTCTTC
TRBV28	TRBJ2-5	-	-	CASSLRPSSVVETQYF	TGTGCCAGCAGTTTACGCCCCAGTTCCGTGGTCGAGACCCAGTACTTC
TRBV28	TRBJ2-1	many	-	CASTLPGHPNEQFF	TGTGCCAGCACCCTTCCCGGGCATCCGAATGAGCAGTTCTTC
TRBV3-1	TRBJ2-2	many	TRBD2	CASSLSGGGHRELFF	TGTGCCAGCAGCCTTAGCGGGGGAGGACACCGGGAGCTGTTTTTT